This T cell receptor beta chain was sequenced during a study of blood T cell repertoires in COVID-19. Study-wide context: PBMCs, B-cell-depleted T cells, or T cells provided the cDNA or gDNA that made up the material.

The CDR3 runs 16 residues. The junction had 11 bases not matched to a gene; V was cut back by 5 bases and J by 1 base. Germline CDR1 reads KGHSY; CDR2 reads FQNENV. As processed by the authors: Reference gene primer amplification gave estimated nucleated cell counts. Profiling relied on immunoSEQ multiplex PCR, and the TCRdb table lists in-frame clones only, not all of them. The D gene and trimming were derived from the DNA, and the V and J assignments and clone size from that table. The table lists about 120,000 clones, more than 70% of them singletons. The V call is TRBV16, the J call TRBJ2-7; 7 bases are shared with TRBD1. This clonotype was obtained from a human donor in a cohort sampled during active COVID-19. The sample comprised peripheral blood. CDR3 sequence reads: CASSDLAGTASYEQYF. In DNA form, the CDR3 reads TGTGCCAGCAGCGATCTAGCAGGGACAGCTTCCTACGAGCAGTACTTC.